This TCR beta chain comes out of a study of Graves' ophthalmopathy and Graves' hyperthyroidism. Deletions cut 5 bases from V and 4 bases from J, with 17 bases between. The germline CDR1 and CDR2 sequences are SQVTM and ANQGSEA. The CDR3 contains 14 residues. Findings and limits, study-wide: The authors also found most expanded thyroid clonotypes above 0.001 frequency in blood.

PBMCs were isolated by Ficoll-Paque density gradient centrifugation, using roughly 10 ml of fresh peripheral blood as the starting material. From RNA, the CDR3 regions of TCR beta chains were amplified and sequenced. In the first round, RT-PCR was carried out with HTBI primers, and a multiplex PCR formed the second round. In TCRdb, the multiplex PCR reads were re-called with MiXCR into one record per CDR3 protein. This sample yields about 660,000 distinct CDR3 sequences, of which just over 40% are seen a single time; 3.3% belongs to the top ten. As concerns this clonotype: What it binds is not known.

The rearrangement uses TRBV29-1 and TRBJ1-2; D unclear. The material sequenced was peripheral blood. The sequence came from an adult man with Graves' ophthalmopathy. CDR3 in amino acids: CSVRLAGNIYGYTF. The DNA for the CDR3 is TGCAGCGTTAGACTAGCGGGAAATATCTATGGCTACACCTTC.